This T cell receptor (beta chain) originates from a study of T cell responses to AZD1222 COVID-19 vaccine. About the research overall: Pooled in the analysis were second doses at about 4 or about 12 weeks.

V was cut by 2 bases and J by 4 bases, with 3 bases left in between. Germline CDR1 and CDR2: MDHEN and SYDVKM. The CDR3 length is 12 residues. The study's findings and limits: Regions 160-218 and 743-854 held dominance among vaccine-associated CD4 TCRs, which spanned spike. Donors, mostly white British, included more females; clonal diversity was possibly underestimated. Targets within unmutated variant regions were reportedly found for nearly half of spike-specific TCRs.

With regard to this clone: Its specificity is not known.

Data came from immunoSEQ multiplex PCR; TCRdb stores just in-frame clones and leaves some out. The data show over 100,000 clones, with roughly 87% seen just once and approximately 5.5% held by the top ten. The sample was peripheral blood, taken on day 0 of AZD1222 vaccination. The sequence derives from an adult in good health. The chain recombines TRBV28 with TRBJ2-1; the D is unclear. Written as DNA, the CDR3 is TGTGCCAGCAGTTTAGATTACAATGAGCAGTTCTTC. This translates into CASSLDYNEQFF.